This T cell receptor beta chain appears in the sequencing data of a study of T-cell memory formation after mild COVID-19. As for the study in general: For the most part, TCR clusters were specific to one donor.

The table lists this clonotype with many counts. Its antigen is not known. The junction does not match germline at one end; this may be a read error. Constant-segment primers and 5'RACE yielded cDNA libraries for TCR alpha and TCR beta, each carrying sample barcodes and UMIs. TCRdb recomputed calls from the 5' RACE reads with MiXCR, one row per CDR3 protein. The data show tens of thousands of distinct CDR3 sequences, with 6.6% seen just once and approximately 0.74% held by the top ten. Study-wide points: Contracting clones, day 15 to 85, had balanced CD4/CD8, and later expanders favored CD4+. CD4+ contracting clones lay mainly in CM and EM, CD8+ ones in EMRA.

Sequenced input: PBMCs or a T cell subset sorted from them (not recorded which). The sequence was obtained from an adult who had mild COVID-19 (a few samples of this study predate the infection). Cell type and time point are not known.

The CDR3 protein is CAISDELAGGPSSF. Written as DNA, the CDR3 is TGTGCCATCAGTGATGAGCTAGCGGGAGGGCCCTCGTCCTTC. This rearrangement joins TRBV10-3 to TRBJ2-7; 12 bases line up with TRBD2. The CDR3 is 14 amino acids. Germline CDR1 ENHRY, CDR2 SYGVKD.